The rows below give T cell receptor beta chains drawn from one sample of a study of blood T cell repertoires in COVID-19. The assay was immunoSEQ multiplex PCR, and TCRdb's table has in-frame clones only and misses some. The repertoire includes about 260,000 clones, around 84% of them detected once, and roughly 1.4% sits in the top ten. The sequencing input was peripheral blood. All receptors come from a woman between 40 and 50 years old who had recovered from COVID-19. The CDR3 runs from the conserved cysteine through the conserved F or W. Fields, in order: clone size, D gene, V gene, J gene, CDR3 DNA, CDR3 protein. D genes are given only for firm matches. Some rows have no size entry. The others give once, few or many, or a class for an expanded clone.

clone size: .; D gene: .; V gene: TRBV5-1; J gene: TRBJ2-5; CDR3 DNA: TGCGCCAGCAGCGTCTGGAGGAGAGAGACCCAGTACTTC; CDR3 protein: CASSVWRRETQYF
clone size: .; D gene: .; V gene: TRBV5-1; J gene: TRBJ2-2; CDR3 DNA: TGCGCCAGCAGTAATAGCGCCGGACGCGACGGGGAGCTGTTTTTT; CDR3 protein: CASSNSAGRDGELFF
clone size: .; D gene: TRBD1; V gene: TRBV27; J gene: TRBJ1-5; CDR3 DNA: TGTGCCAGCAGTCCCGTTGGACAGGGAAGCCAGCCCCAGCATTTT; CDR3 protein: CASSPVGQGSQPQHF
clone size: .; D gene: TRBD2; V gene: TRBV4-1; J gene: TRBJ2-1; CDR3 DNA: TGCGCCAGCAGCCCCCGGACTAGCGGTTACAATGAGCAGTTCTTC; CDR3 protein: CASSPRTSGYNEQFF
clone size: .; D gene: .; V gene: TRBV28; J gene: TRBJ1-5; CDR3 DNA: TGTGCCAGCAGACTAGACCCGAATCAGCCCCAGCATTTT; CDR3 protein: CASRLDPNQPQHF
clone size: .; D gene: .; V gene: TRBV19; J gene: TRBJ1-6; CDR3 DNA: TGTGCCAGTAGTATCGGTCCGGGGCAGGGGAAAGCATCCTATAATTCACCCCTCCACTTT; CDR3 protein: CASSIGPGQGKASYNSPLHF
clone size: .; D gene: TRBD1; V gene: TRBV5-4; J gene: TRBJ2-7; CDR3 DNA: TGTGCCAGCAGCCCGACAGGGGATTCCTACGAGCAGTACTTC; CDR3 protein: CASSPTGDSYEQYF
clone size: once; D gene: .; V gene: TRBV6-5; J gene: TRBJ1-2; CDR3 DNA: TGTGCCAGCAGTACACGTCAGGGTGCTGGCTACACCTTC; CDR3 protein: CASSTRQGAGYTF
clone size: .; D gene: TRBD1; V gene: TRBV6-5; J gene: TRBJ2-7; CDR3 DNA: TGTGCCAGCAGAGAGGACAGGGGGCTGTCCTACGAGCAGTACTTC; CDR3 protein: CASREDRGLSYEQYF
clone size: .; D gene: TRBD1; V gene: TRBV9; J gene: TRBJ1-2; CDR3 DNA: TGTGCCAGCAGCGTAGGCCAAAGGGGGCATAGTGGCTACACCTTC; CDR3 protein: CASSVGQRGHSGYTF
clone size: .; D gene: TRBD1; V gene: TRBV6-5; J gene: TRBJ1-4; CDR3 DNA: TGTGCCAGCAGCCGGCAGGGGGCTTCTAATGAAAAACTGTTTTTT; CDR3 protein: CASSRQGASNEKLFF
clone size: .; D gene: .; V gene: TRBV7-2; J gene: TRBJ1-2; CDR3 DNA: TGTGCCAGCAGCCCACAGGGCCCCAGCGGCTACACCTTC; CDR3 protein: CASSPQGPSGYTF
clone size: .; D gene: TRBD2; V gene: TRBV3-1/TRBV3-2; J gene: TRBJ2-1; CDR3 DNA: TGTGCCAGCAGCGGCGTGTCGGCGGGGGGGACCTACAATGAGCAGTTCTTC; CDR3 protein: CASSGVSAGGTYNEQFF
clone size: .; D gene: TRBD1; V gene: TRBV10-3; J gene: TRBJ1-1; CDR3 DNA: TGTGCCATCGGGACAGGGGGATTGTTTAACACTGAAGCTTTCTTT; CDR3 protein: CAIGTGGLFNTEAFF
clone size: once; D gene: TRBD1; V gene: TRBV2; J gene: TRBJ2-4; CDR3 DNA: TGTGCCAGCAGAGACCTGACAGGGTTAAAAAACATTCAGTACTTC; CDR3 protein: CASRDLTGLKNIQYF
clone size: .; D gene: TRBD2; V gene: TRBV23-1; J gene: TRBJ2-1; CDR3 DNA: TGCGCCAGCAGTCAATCGCCTAGCGGGGGGGATGTTGAGCAGTTCTTC; CDR3 protein: CASSQSPSGGDVEQFF
clone size: .; D gene: .; V gene: TRBV11-2; J gene: TRBJ1-2; CDR3 DNA: TGTGCCAGCAGCTTAGCCACCGGGATCTCGGCCGGCTACACCTTC; CDR3 protein: CASSLATGISAGYTF
clone size: .; D gene: .; V gene: TRBV18; J gene: TRBJ1-1; CDR3 DNA: TGTGCCAGCTCACCAGCATCCCTAAAGAACACTGAAGCTTTCTTT; CDR3 protein: CASSPASLKNTEAFF
clone size: .; D gene: TRBD2; V gene: TRBV24-1; J gene: TRBJ2-5; CDR3 DNA: TGTGCCACCAGTGATTTAGGCGGGGGTAGGGAGACCCAGTACTTC; CDR3 protein: CATSDLGGGRETQYF
clone size: .; D gene: .; V gene: TRBV5-1; J gene: TRBJ2-7; CDR3 DNA: TGCGCCAGCAGCGCAACAGGGTCCCCTCTCTACGAGCAGTACTTC; CDR3 protein: CASSATGSPLYEQYF
clone size: .; D gene: .; V gene: TRBV5-1; J gene: TRBJ1-1; CDR3 DNA: TGCGCCAGCAGCTTCGGGAACACTGAAGCTTTCTTT; CDR3 protein: CASSFGNTEAFF
clone size: .; D gene: .; V gene: TRBV2; J gene: TRBJ2-5; CDR3 DNA: TGTGCCAGCAGTGAATTGGCGCGGGAGACCCAGTACTTC; CDR3 protein: CASSELARETQYF
clone size: .; D gene: TRBD2; V gene: TRBV3-1/TRBV3-2; J gene: TRBJ2-3; CDR3 DNA: TGTGCCAGCAGCCAAGGGGGACTACTGAACACAGATACGCAGTATTTT; CDR3 protein: CASSQGGLLNTDTQYF
clone size: .; D gene: TRBD1; V gene: TRBV11-3; J gene: TRBJ2-7; CDR3 DNA: TGTGCCAGCAGCTTACCCCGTTCGACAGGGGGGAAGGACGAGCAGTACTTC; CDR3 protein: CASSLPRSTGGKDEQYF
clone size: .; D gene: TRBD1; V gene: TRBV6-6; J gene: TRBJ1-2; CDR3 DNA: TGTGCCAGCAGGTACATACTTGAGACAGGGGAAGATGGCTACACCTTC; CDR3 protein: CASRYILETGEDGYTF
clone size: .; D gene: .; V gene: TRBV5-5; J gene: TRBJ1-4; CDR3 DNA: TGTGCCAGCAGCTTGATTTCTCCTGCGGCCAGGGATGAAAAACTGTTTTTT; CDR3 protein: CASSLISPAARDEKLFF
clone size: .; D gene: .; V gene: TRBV6-5; J gene: TRBJ1-1; CDR3 DNA: TGTGCCAGCAGGCCCAGTGTGAACACTGAAGCTTTCTTT; CDR3 protein: CASRPSVNTEAFF
clone size: .; D gene: .; V gene: TRBV19; J gene: TRBJ1-6; CDR3 DNA: TGTGCCAGTAGTCCGAAGGTTTTAGCGCCTCTAGTTAATTCACCCCTCCACTTT; CDR3 protein: CASSPKVLAPLVNSPLHF
clone size: few; D gene: .; V gene: TRBV19; J gene: TRBJ1-6; CDR3 DNA: TGTGCCACCAGTATGTCCGGGATACGCTCCTATAATTCACCCCTCCACTTT; CDR3 protein: CATSMSGIRSYNSPLHF
clone size: .; D gene: TRBD1; V gene: TRBV7-2; J gene: TRBJ2-5; CDR3 DNA: TGTGCCAGCAGCACTTTCGACCTGGGGAGTGGCAGGGGGCTAAACTTC; CDR3 protein: CASSTFDLGSGRGLNF
clone size: .; D gene: TRBD1; V gene: TRBV5-1; J gene: TRBJ1-2; CDR3 DNA: TGCGCCAGCAGCAAGGACAGGGGTAACTATGGCTACACCTTC; CDR3 protein: CASSKDRGNYGYTF
clone size: .; D gene: TRBD1; V gene: TRBV29-1; J gene: TRBJ2-3; CDR3 DNA: TGCAGCGCCCGGACAGGGAAGAGACTTGACCACCGCACAGATACGCAGTATTTT; CDR3 protein: CSARTGKRLDHRTDTQYF
clone size: .; D gene: .; V gene: TRBV6-1; J gene: TRBJ2-3; CDR3 DNA: TGTGCCAGCAGTGAACTAATCAGCACAGATACGCAGTATTTT; CDR3 protein: CASSELISTDTQYF
clone size: .; D gene: .; V gene: TRBV4-2; J gene: TRBJ1-2; CDR3 DNA: TGTGCCAGCAGCCAAGATATCACCGGGAGAAACTATGGCTACACCTTC; CDR3 protein: CASSQDITGRNYGYTF
clone size: .; D gene: TRBD1; V gene: TRBV5-1; J gene: TRBJ2-7; CDR3 DNA: TGCGCCAGCAGCGGCACAGGGGTATTATCCTACGAGCAGTACTTC; CDR3 protein: CASSGTGVLSYEQYF
clone size: .; D gene: .; V gene: TRBV7-9; J gene: TRBJ1-1; CDR3 DNA: TGTGCCAGCACCTCCCGGGACCGAGCGGGCACTGAAGCTTTCTTT; CDR3 protein: CASTSRDRAGTEAFF
clone size: .; D gene: .; V gene: TRBV6-2/TRBV6-3; J gene: TRBJ2-1; CDR3 DNA: TGTGCCAGCAGTGAGGACTCCAGCTACAATGAGCAGTTCTTC; CDR3 protein: CASSEDSSYNEQFF
clone size: once; D gene: .; V gene: TRBV6-5; J gene: TRBJ2-1; CDR3 DNA: TGTGCCAGCAGAACCCCGGCTGAAGGGGTGGAGCAGTTCTTC; CDR3 protein: CASRTPAEGVEQFF
clone size: .; D gene: .; V gene: TRBV7-2; J gene: TRBJ2-2; CDR3 DNA: TGTGCCAGCAGCCCAGTCTCTACCGGGGAGCTGTTTTTT; CDR3 protein: CASSPVSTGELFF
clone size: .; D gene: .; V gene: TRBV7-2; J gene: TRBJ2-1; CDR3 DNA: TGTGCCAGCAGCTTAGCGGACAGCTACAATGAGCAGTTCTTC; CDR3 protein: CASSLADSYNEQFF
clone size: .; D gene: TRBD1; V gene: TRBV10-3; J gene: TRBJ1-6; CDR3 DNA: TGTGCCATCAGTCCCGGGACAGGGTACGGGACTTCACCCCTCCACTTT; CDR3 protein: CAISPGTGYGTSPLHF
clone size: once; D gene: .; V gene: TRBV10-3; J gene: TRBJ2-7; CDR3 DNA: TGTGCCATCAGTCCACAGGGAGTGGTTGGAATGATGTACTTC; CDR3 protein: CAISPQGVVGMMYF
clone size: .; D gene: .; V gene: TRBV5-6; J gene: TRBJ2-1; CDR3 DNA: TGTGCCAGCAGCTTGGAACCGGCAGGCTACAATGAGCAGTTCTTC; CDR3 protein: CASSLEPAGYNEQFF
clone size: once; D gene: TRBD1; V gene: TRBV5-6; J gene: TRBJ2-3; CDR3 DNA: TGTGCCAGCAGCGGGACAGCCAGCACAGATACGCAGTATTTT; CDR3 protein: CASSGTASTDTQYF
clone size: .; D gene: TRBD1; V gene: TRBV6-1; J gene: TRBJ2-7; CDR3 DNA: TGTGCCAGCAGTGAGAGGACAGGGTCGACTTACGAGCAGTACTTC; CDR3 protein: CASSERTGSTYEQYF
clone size: .; D gene: .; V gene: TRBV6-5; J gene: TRBJ1-2; CDR3 DNA: TGTGCCAGCAGTCCAAGTACAGCTTCCTATGGCTACACCTTC; CDR3 protein: CASSPSTASYGYTF
clone size: .; D gene: .; V gene: TRBV11-3; J gene: TRBJ2-1; CDR3 DNA: TGTGCCAGCAGCACCAACCCAGGGATAGGGGATGAGCAGTTCTTC; CDR3 protein: CASSTNPGIGDEQFF
clone size: few; D gene: .; V gene: TRBV15; J gene: TRBJ1-4; CDR3 DNA: TGTGCCACCAGCAGAGATAGGGGAACTAATGAAAAACTGTTTTTT; CDR3 protein: CATSRDRGTNEKLFF
clone size: .; D gene: .; V gene: TRBV9; J gene: TRBJ2-3; CDR3 DNA: TGTGCCAGCAGCGTACAGGGCTCGGGCACAGATACGCAGTATTTT; CDR3 protein: CASSVQGSGTDTQYF
clone size: .; D gene: TRBD1; V gene: TRBV6-5; J gene: TRBJ1-6; CDR3 DNA: TGTGCCAGCAGCCCGGGACAGGGGTTCTCACCCCTCCACTTT; CDR3 protein: CASSPGQGFSPLHF
clone size: .; D gene: .; V gene: TRBV5-1; J gene: TRBJ1-1; CDR3 DNA: TGCGCCAGCAGCTTGGATGGGCTTTCCACTGAAGCTTTCTTT; CDR3 protein: CASSLDGLSTEAFF
clone size: .; D gene: TRBD2; V gene: TRBV4-1; J gene: TRBJ2-1; CDR3 DNA: TGCGCCAGCAGCCAAGCTTTATTCAGCGGGGGTTATGAGCAGTTCTTC; CDR3 protein: CASSQALFSGGYEQFF
clone size: .; D gene: TRBD1; V gene: TRBV28; J gene: TRBJ1-2; CDR3 DNA: TGTGCCAGCAGTTTGGTAGGGCCTACAGGGGGCGGCCGGAGGATGAGGGGCTACACCTTC; CDR3 protein: CASSLVGPTGGGRRMRGYTF
clone size: .; D gene: TRBD1; V gene: TRBV2; J gene: TRBJ2-1; CDR3 DNA: TGTGCCAGCAGTCCGACAGGGGTGTTGAATGAGCAGTTCTTC; CDR3 protein: CASSPTGVLNEQFF
clone size: many; D gene: TRBD1; V gene: TRBV2; J gene: TRBJ1-6; CDR3 DNA: TGTGCCAGCAGCCTGGACAGGGGAAATTCACCCCTCCACTTT; CDR3 protein: CASSLDRGNSPLHF
clone size: .; D gene: TRBD1; V gene: TRBV5-1; J gene: TRBJ2-1; CDR3 DNA: TGCGCCAGCAGCTTGAACAGGGGTGGCGATGAGCAGTTCTTC; CDR3 protein: CASSLNRGGDEQFF
clone size: .; D gene: TRBD1; V gene: TRBV28; J gene: TRBJ2-7; CDR3 DNA: TGTGCCAGCAGTGGGGACAGTCTCCGCTACGAGCAGTACTTC; CDR3 protein: CASSGDSLRYEQYF
clone size: .; D gene: .; V gene: TRBV4-1; J gene: TRBJ2-7; CDR3 DNA: TGCGCCGCCGTCGGGGTGGGGAGCTCCTACGAGCAGTACTTC; CDR3 protein: CAAVGVGSSYEQYF
clone size: .; D gene: .; V gene: TRBV11-2; J gene: TRBJ1-5; CDR3 DNA: TGTGCCAGCAGCTTAACCCCCCGGGGCAATCAGCCCCAGCATTTT; CDR3 protein: CASSLTPRGNQPQHF